This TCR beta chain was found in a study of blood T cell repertoires in COVID-19. This table comes from immunoSEQ multiplex PCR, and its TCRdb copy is limited to in-frame clones, with some not included. There are about 250,000 clones in the sample; about four fifths occur only once, and 3% to 4.5% lies in the top ten. This clone occurred a few times. CDR1 is MDHEN and CDR2 is SYDVKM in the germline V gene. This CDR3 comprises 14 residues. The ends were cut back, 1 base at V and 6 bases at J, with 12 bases in the middle. Sequencing input: PBMCs or T cells enriched from blood (not recorded which). The sequence derives from a woman in her thirties or forties who had been exposed to COVID-19. This chain links TRBV28 with TRBJ1-1, with D possibly being TRBD1 (5 bases). The CDR3: CASSLLGREAEAFF. The CDR3 bases are TGTGCCAGCAGTTTATTGGGCAGGGAAGCTGAAGCTTTCTTT. Using reference TRBV28 and TRBJ1-1 for the parts outside the CDR3, the full variable domain is DVKVTQSSRYLVKRTGEKVFLECVQDMDHENMFWYRQDPGLGLRLIYFSYDVKMKEKGDIPEGYSVSREKKERFSLILESASTNQTSMYLCASSLLGREAEAFFGQGTRLTVV.